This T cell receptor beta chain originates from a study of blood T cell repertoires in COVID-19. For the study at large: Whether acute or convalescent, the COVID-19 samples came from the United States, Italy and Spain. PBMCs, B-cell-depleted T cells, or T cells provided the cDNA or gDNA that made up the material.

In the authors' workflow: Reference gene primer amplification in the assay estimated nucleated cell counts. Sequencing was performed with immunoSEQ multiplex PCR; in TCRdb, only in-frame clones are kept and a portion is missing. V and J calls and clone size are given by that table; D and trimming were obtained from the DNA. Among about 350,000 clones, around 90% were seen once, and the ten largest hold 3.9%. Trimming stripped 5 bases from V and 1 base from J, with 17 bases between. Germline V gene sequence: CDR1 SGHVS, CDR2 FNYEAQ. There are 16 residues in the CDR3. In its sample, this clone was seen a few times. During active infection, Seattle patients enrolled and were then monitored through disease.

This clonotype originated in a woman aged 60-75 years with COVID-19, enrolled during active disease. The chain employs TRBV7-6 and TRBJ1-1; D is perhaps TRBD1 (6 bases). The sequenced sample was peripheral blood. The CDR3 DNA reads TGTGCCAGCAGCCCAGGGGTTAGGGTGAGGAACACTGAAGCTTTCTTT. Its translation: CASSPGVRVRNTEAFF.